A selection of T cell receptor beta chains follows, all from one sample in a study of T cell repertoires in cytomegalovirus infection. The antigens these receptors bind are not known. One entry per CDR3 protein results from TCRdb running MiXCR on the reads. Here the sample spans hundreds of thousands of distinct CDR3 sequences, roughly 36% being singletons. This specimen was cultured PBMCs, taken from culture after CMV antigen stimulation. The receptors shown here come from a human donor in good health (CMV status not recorded). Some clones in this sample may be carry-over from other donors' samples. CDR3s include the opening cysteine and the closing phenylalanine or tryptophan. The D gene is left open where the match is weak. Clone size is stated in some rows and not others, as once, few, many or a class when expanded.

cdr3_nt | cdr3_aa | d_call | j_call | v_call | clone_size
TGTGCCAGCAGTTACACTAGCTGGGAGACCCAGTACTTC | CASSYTSWETQYF | NA | TRBJ2-5 | TRBV6-7 | NA
TGTGCCAGCAACGGACAGGGCGGCACAGATACGCAGTATTTT | CASNGQGGTDTQYF | TRBD1 | TRBJ2-3 | TRBV14 | few
TGTGCCAGCAGCTTCAGCTCGGGCCCATATGGCTACACCTTC | CASSFSSGPYGYTF | NA | TRBJ1-2 | TRBV7-2 | many
TGTGCCAGCACAGGGGGCCTCTACGAGCAGTACTTC | CASTGGLYEQYF | TRBD1 | TRBJ2-7 | TRBV2 | NA
TGTGCCAGCAGTCCCCCCCCGGCAACAGATACGCAGTATTTT | CASSPPPATDTQYF | NA | TRBJ2-3 | TRBV5-5 | NA
TGCAGCTGCAGGGGGGGGACGGACGGCTACGAGCAGTACTTC | CSCRGGTDGYEQYF | NA | TRBJ2-7 | TRBV20-1 | NA
TGTGCCAGCAGTAACAGGGTCTCTGAAGCTTTCTTT | CASSNRVSEAFF | NA | TRBJ1-1 | TRBV6-5 | NA
TGTGCCAGCAGCCAAAGACAGGGATCCTACAATGAGCAGTTCTTC | CASSQRQGSYNEQFF | TRBD1 | TRBJ2-1 | TRBV4-1 | many
TGTGCCATCAGTCAAAGAGCGGGAGAGCTGTACAATGAGCAGTTCTTC | CAISQRAGELYNEQFF | TRBD2 | TRBJ2-1 | TRBV10-3 | NA
TGTGCCAGCAGTTCAAACCCCGGGACAGCGAGCGCTGAAGCTTTCTTT | CASSSNPGTASAEAFF | TRBD1 | TRBJ1-1 | TRBV27 | NA
TGTGCCAACGGCGCCGGGGCGAACACTGAAGCTTTCTTT | CANGAGANTEAFF | NA | TRBJ1-1 | TRBV7-9 | NA
TGTGCCAGCAGTTACTCGGCGGGGTATAACTACAATGAGCAGTTCTTC | CASSYSAGYNYNEQFF | NA | TRBJ2-1 | TRBV6-2/TRBV6-3 | few
TGTGCCAGCAGCTCCTCCCGGGCGAATCAGCCCCAGCATTTT | CASSSSRANQPQHF | NA | TRBJ1-5 | TRBV7-2 | many
TGTGCCGGTCGTGAACTAGCGGTGCAAGAGACCCAGTACTTC | CAGRELAVQETQYF | TRBD2 | TRBJ2-5 | TRBV7-9 | few
TGTGCCAGCAGCTTTCGGCCGGGGCCCACCTACGAGCAGTACTTC | CASSFRPGPTYEQYF | NA | TRBJ2-7 | TRBV11-1 | few
TGCAGCGTTGAAGAAGGCAGGCACACCTACAATGAGCAGTTCTTC | CSVEEGRHTYNEQFF | NA | TRBJ2-1 | TRBV29-1 | NA
TGTGCCAGCAGCAAGACTAGCGGGGGCCCCTTCGCCTACGAGCAGTACTTC | CASSKTSGGPFAYEQYF | TRBD2 | TRBJ2-7 | TRBV7-6 | NA
TGTGCCAGCATCCTTAGCGGGGCAGGGGATGATAATTCACCCCTCCACTTT | CASILSGAGDDNSPLHF | NA | TRBJ1-6 | TRBV28 | once
TGTGCCAGCAGCCCCATCCTAACAGGGTCCTACGAGCAGTACTTC | CASSPILTGSYEQYF | NA | TRBJ2-7 | TRBV7-9 | few
TGTGCCACCAGCAGAGTGGTGGGGGCCTACAATGAGCAGTTCTTC | CATSRVVGAYNEQFF | NA | TRBJ2-1 | TRBV15 | NA
TGTGCCAGCAGCTCCGAACAGGACGGCATAGGAGAAAAACTGTTTTTT | CASSSEQDGIGEKLFF | NA | TRBJ1-4 | TRBV7-2 | few
TGTGCCAGCAGCTTAGTGCCAGGAAGTGGCTACACCTTC | CASSLVPGSGYTF | NA | TRBJ1-2 | TRBV7-2 | few
TGTGCCAGCAGCTTAAAAGGACCCCGGGACACTGAAGCTTTCTTT | CASSLKGPRDTEAFF | NA | TRBJ1-1 | TRBV7-2 | many
TGCGCCAGCAGCTTGGGGCTGGAGGGCCCCCGCACAGATACGCAGTATTTT | CASSLGLEGPRTDTQYF | NA | TRBJ2-3 | TRBV5-1 | NA
TGTGCCAGCAGCTTAAGTCCGTTCACCTACGAGCAGTACTTC | CASSLSPFTYEQYF | NA | TRBJ2-7 | TRBV7-2 | NA
TGTGCCAGTTCCCAAAACGACCTTAGCAATCAGCCCCAGCATTTT | CASSQNDLSNQPQHF | NA | TRBJ1-5 | TRBV19 | NA
TGTGCCAGCAGCTTAGTGGGGGCGCCGCGCGAGCAGTACTTC | CASSLVGAPREQYF | NA | TRBJ2-7 | TRBV7-2 | NA
TGTGCCAGCTCTCCTCGTGACAGACTGAACACTGAAGCTTTCTTT | CASSPRDRLNTEAFF | NA | TRBJ1-1 | TRBV18 | NA
TGTGCCAGCAGCGGGAGAACTGGGATTGGACCCGGAAACACCATATATTTT | CASSGRTGIGPGNTIYF | NA | TRBJ1-3 | TRBV9 | NA
TGTGCCAGCAGTTTATTCGGGGATCGGGACTACACCTTC | CASSLFGDRDYTF | NA | TRBJ1-2 | TRBV27 | once
TGCGCCAGCAGTGTAAGACAGGCCTCCCACGGGGCTTTCTTT | CASSVRQASHGAFF | NA | TRBJ1-1 | TRBV10-2 | NA
TGTGCCAGCAGCCCTGGGGCGCCGAGGGGTACGCAGTATTTT | CASSPGAPRGTQYF | NA | TRBJ2-3 | TRBV7-2 | NA
TGTGCCAGCAGCGGGACAGGGAAGGACACCGGGGAGCTGTTTTTT | CASSGTGKDTGELFF | TRBD1 | TRBJ2-2 | TRBV2 | NA
TGTGCCAGCAGCTTTGTGGGGAGGTCGAGACAGCATAATGAAAAACTGTTTTTT | CASSFVGRSRQHNEKLFF | NA | TRBJ1-4 | TRBV7-8 | few
TGTGCCAGCAGCCCTGGGACATCTCTGAACACTGAAGCTTTCTTT | CASSPGTSLNTEAFF | NA | TRBJ1-1 | TRBV11-1 | NA
TGCAGTGCTTTCCACAGGGGCGATGCCAAAAACATTCAGTACTTC | CSAFHRGDAKNIQYF | TRBD1 | TRBJ2-4 | TRBV20-1 | NA
TGTGCCAGCAGTTTATCTCCTTGGGATACGCAGTATTTT | CASSLSPWDTQYF | NA | TRBJ2-3 | TRBV27 | few
TGCGCCAGCAGCCAGCCGACTAGCGGGGGGGCAGAGTTCTTC | CASSQPTSGGAEFF | TRBD2 | TRBJ2-1 | TRBV4-1 | NA
TGTGCCAGCAGCCAAGAACACAGGGTTCCTGCCTACGAGCAGTACTTC | CASSQEHRVPAYEQYF | NA | TRBJ2-7 | TRBV7-2 | NA